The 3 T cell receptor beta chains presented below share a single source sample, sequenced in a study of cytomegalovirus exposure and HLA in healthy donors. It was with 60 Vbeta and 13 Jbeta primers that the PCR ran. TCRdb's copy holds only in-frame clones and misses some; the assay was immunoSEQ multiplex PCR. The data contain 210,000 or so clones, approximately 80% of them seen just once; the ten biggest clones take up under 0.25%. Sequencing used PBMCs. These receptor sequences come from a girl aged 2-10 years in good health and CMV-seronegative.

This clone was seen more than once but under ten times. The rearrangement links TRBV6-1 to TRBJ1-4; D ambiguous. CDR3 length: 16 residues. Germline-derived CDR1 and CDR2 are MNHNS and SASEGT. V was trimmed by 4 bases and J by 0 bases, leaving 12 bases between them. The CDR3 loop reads CASSASSRATNEKLFF. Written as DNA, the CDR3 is TGTGCCAGCAGTGCTTCTTCCCGGGCAACTAATGAAAAACTGTTTTTT.

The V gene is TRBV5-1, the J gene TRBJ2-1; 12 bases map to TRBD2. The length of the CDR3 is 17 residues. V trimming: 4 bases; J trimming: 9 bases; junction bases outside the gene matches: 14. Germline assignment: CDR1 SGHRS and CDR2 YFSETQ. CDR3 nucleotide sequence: TGCGCCAGCAGCCCGCCTGGAACTAGCGGGGGGCCATCTGAGCAGTTCTTC. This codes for CASSPPGTSGGPSEQFF.

The CDR3 DNA follows: TGTGCCACCAGCAGAGATACGAGCGGGAGGGCCACCGGGGAGCTGTTTTTT. Protein sequence: CATSRDTSGRATGELFF. This rearrangement joins TRBV15 to TRBJ2-2; 10 bases are a match to TRBD2. From germline, CDR1 is LNHNV and CDR2 YYDKDF (reference sequence). J lost 4 bases, V lost 0 bases, and 5 bases had no gene match. This CDR3 spans 17 amino acids. Drawing the rest from reference TRBV15 and TRBJ2-2, the complete variable domain is DAMVIQNPRYQVTQFGKPVTLSCSQTLNHNVMYWYQQKSSQAPKLLFHYYDKDFNNEADTPDNFQSRRPNTSFCFLDIRSPGLGDTAMYLCATSRDTSGRATGELFFGEGSRLTVL.